This entry concerns a single TCR beta chain. Its matching antigen is unknown. This CDR3 contains 15 residues. The V gene lost 5 bases and the J gene lost 7 bases, with 19 bases spanning the gap. Looked up from germline, CDR1 is SGHRS and CDR2 is YFSETQ. This record belongs to a study of OX40 agonist ivuxolimab in advanced cancers. Study outcomes and limitations: There was clonal expansion of CD4+ and CD8+ blood T cells by week 6 at 0.1 to 3.0 mg/kg. Clonal expansion in partial responders at 0.1-3.0 mg/kg ranked among the lowest.

The method was immunoSEQ multiplex PCR; TCRdb's version includes in-frame clones alone and lacks a portion of them. The repertoire includes approximately 45,000 clones, approximately 80% of them detected once, and more than 2% sits in the top ten. The sample in question was CD4+ or CD8+ T cells sorted from blood, obtained in a trial of the OX40 agonist ivuxolimab. The sequence came from an adult with an advanced solid tumor such as melanoma, head and neck, liver or kidney cancer. The J gene is TRBJ2-1, the V gene TRBV5-1; TRBD2 is a possible D gene (7 bases). DNA for the CDR3: TGCGCCAGCAGAGAGGGGGGGGCCGCGGGTAATGAGCAGTTCTTC. This gives the protein CASREGGAAGNEQFF.